This entry is about one TCR beta chain. Its target is unknown. These data are taken from a study of neurological immune-mediated disorders. Study-wide findings and caveats: The expanded clones of different subjects shared no CDR3 amino acid sequences (suggesting private repertoires in all groups).

The time point here: longitudinal time-point 2. The starting material, 2 million PBMCs stored at -80 C, gave rise to the unsorted libraries. The authors made cDNA by 5'RACE with 10-nucleotide random UMIs. TCRdb recomputed calls from the 5' RACE reads with MiXCR, one row per CDR3 protein. The table has under 100,000 distinct CDR3 sequences, approximately 13% seen once. Trimming shortened V by 2 bases and J by 7 bases, and 8 bases separated the two germline ends. Looked up from germline, CDR1 is SNHLY and CDR2 is FYNNEI. CDR3 length: 12 amino acids. This TCR was sampled from a female donor with HTLV-1-associated myelopathy (HAM/TSP). Sequenced input: PBMCs. The chain is built from TRBV2 and TRBJ1-1, with D possibly TRBD1 on 5 matching bases. CDR3 residues: CASSERTIEAFF. CDR3 sequence (DNA): TGTGCCAGCAGTGAAAGGACAATTGAAGCTTTCTTT.